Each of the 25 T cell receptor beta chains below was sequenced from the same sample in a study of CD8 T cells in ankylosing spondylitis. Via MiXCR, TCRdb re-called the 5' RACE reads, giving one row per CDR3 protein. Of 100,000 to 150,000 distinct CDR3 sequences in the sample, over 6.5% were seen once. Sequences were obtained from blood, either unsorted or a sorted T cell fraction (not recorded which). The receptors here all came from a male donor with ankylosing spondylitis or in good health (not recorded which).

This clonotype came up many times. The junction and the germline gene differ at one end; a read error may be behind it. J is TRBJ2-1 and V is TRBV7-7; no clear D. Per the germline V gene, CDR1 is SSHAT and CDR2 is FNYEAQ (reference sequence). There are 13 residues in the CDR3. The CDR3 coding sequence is TGTGCTAGCAGCCTGATCGGGCGAGGTGAGCAGTTCTTC. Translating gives CASSLIGRGEQFF. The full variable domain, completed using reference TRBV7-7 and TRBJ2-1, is GAGVSQSPRYKVTKRGQDVTLRCDPISSHATLYWYQQALGQGPEFLTYFNYEAQPDKSGLPSDRFSAERPEGSISTLTIQRTEQRDSAMYRCASSLIGRGEQFFGPGTRLTVL.

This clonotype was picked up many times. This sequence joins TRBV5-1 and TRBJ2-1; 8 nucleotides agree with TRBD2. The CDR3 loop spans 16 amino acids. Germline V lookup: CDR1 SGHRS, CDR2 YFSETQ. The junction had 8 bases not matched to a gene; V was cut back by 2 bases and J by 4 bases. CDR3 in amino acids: CASSFGGGRKYNEQFF. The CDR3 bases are TGCGCCAGCAGCTTCGGCGGGGGGCGGAAATACAATGAGCAGTTCTTC.

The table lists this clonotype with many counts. CDR3 region: CASSLVVAGRAQYF. The DNA of the CDR3 is TGTGCCAGCAGCTTAGTAGTGGCAGGGCGGGCGCAGTATTTT. The rearrangement links TRBV11-2 to TRBJ2-3; D may match TRBD1 or TRBD2 (5 bases each). Trimming stripped 1 base from V and 10 bases from J, with 15 bases between. Germline V gives CDR1 SGHAT, CDR2 FQNNGV. The CDR3 spans 14 residues.

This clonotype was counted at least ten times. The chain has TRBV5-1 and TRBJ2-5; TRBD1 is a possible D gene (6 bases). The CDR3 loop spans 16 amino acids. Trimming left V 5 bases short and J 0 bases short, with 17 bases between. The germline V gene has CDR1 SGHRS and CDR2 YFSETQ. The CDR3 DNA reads TGCGCCAGCAGTCAAAACGGAGGACAGCACCAAGAGACCCAGTACTTC. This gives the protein CASSQNGGQHQETQYF.

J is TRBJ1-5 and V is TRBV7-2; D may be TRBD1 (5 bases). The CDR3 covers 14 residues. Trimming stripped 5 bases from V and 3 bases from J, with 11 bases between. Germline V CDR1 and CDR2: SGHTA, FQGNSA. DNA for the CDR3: TGTGCCAGCAGCAAAGACAGTAACAATCAGCCCCAGCATTTT. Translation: CASSKDSNNQPQHF. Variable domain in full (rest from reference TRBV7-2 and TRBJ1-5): GAGVSQSPSNKVTEKGKDVELRCDPISGHTALYWYRQSLGQGLEFLIYFQGNSAPDKSGLPSDRFSAERTGGSVSTLTIQRTQQEDSAVYLCASSKDSNNQPQHFGDGTRLSIL.

For the CDR3, the DNA is TGTGCCAGCACGCGGGGGGACCAAGAGACCCAGTACTTC. Translating gives CASTRGDQETQYF. The genes are TRBV18 and TRBJ2-5; 8 bases map to TRBD2. This CDR3 region has 13 residues. Germline V lookup: CDR1 KGHSH, CDR2 LQKENI. Trimming at V came to 8 bases and at J to 0 bases, leaving 2 bases not matched to a gene.

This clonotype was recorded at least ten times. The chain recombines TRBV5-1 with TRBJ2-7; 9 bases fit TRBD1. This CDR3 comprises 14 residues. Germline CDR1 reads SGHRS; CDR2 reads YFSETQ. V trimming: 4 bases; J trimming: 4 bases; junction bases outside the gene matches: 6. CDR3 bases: TGCGCCAGCAGCGACCAGGGACAGGGTTACGAGCAGTACTTC. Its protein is CASSDQGQGYEQYF.

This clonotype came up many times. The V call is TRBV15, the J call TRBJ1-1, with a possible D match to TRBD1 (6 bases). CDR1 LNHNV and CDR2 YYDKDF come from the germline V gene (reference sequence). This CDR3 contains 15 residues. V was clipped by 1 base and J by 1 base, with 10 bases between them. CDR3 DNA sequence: TGTGCCACCAGCAGAGCTACAGGGACGAACACTGAAGCTTTCTTT. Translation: CATSRATGTNTEAFF.

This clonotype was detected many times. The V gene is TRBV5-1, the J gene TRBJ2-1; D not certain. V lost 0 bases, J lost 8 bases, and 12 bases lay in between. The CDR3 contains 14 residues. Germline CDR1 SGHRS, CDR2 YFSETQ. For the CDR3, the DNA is TGCGCCAGCAGCTTGGTGTTGGCAGTCGATGAGCAGTTCTTC. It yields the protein CASSLVLAVDEQFF. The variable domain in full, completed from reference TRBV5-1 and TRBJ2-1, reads KAGVTQTPRYLIKTRGQQVTLSCSPISGHRSVSWYQQTPGQGLQFLFEYFSETQRNKGNFPGRFSGRQFSNSRSEMNVSTLELGDSALYLCASSLVLAVDEQFFGPGTRLTVL.

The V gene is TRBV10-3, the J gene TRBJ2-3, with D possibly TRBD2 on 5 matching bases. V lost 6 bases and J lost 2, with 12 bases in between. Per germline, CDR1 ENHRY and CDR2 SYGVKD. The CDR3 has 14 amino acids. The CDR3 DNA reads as TGTGCCATCAGAGACTACGCCGCCACAGATACGCAGTATTTT. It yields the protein CAIRDYAATDTQYF.

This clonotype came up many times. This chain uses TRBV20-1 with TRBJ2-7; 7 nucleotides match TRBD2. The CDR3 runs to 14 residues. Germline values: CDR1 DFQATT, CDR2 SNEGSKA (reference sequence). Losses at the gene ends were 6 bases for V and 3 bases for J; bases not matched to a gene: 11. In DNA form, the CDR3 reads TGCAGTGCCCAAGGGTCTAGCGGTATCTACGAGCAGTACTTC. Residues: CSAQGSSGIYEQYF.

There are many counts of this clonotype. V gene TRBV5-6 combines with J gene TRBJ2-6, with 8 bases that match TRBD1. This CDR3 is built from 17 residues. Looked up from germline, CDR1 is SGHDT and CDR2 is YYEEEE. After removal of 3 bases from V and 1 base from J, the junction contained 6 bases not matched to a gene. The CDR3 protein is CASSSGQGTSGANVLTF. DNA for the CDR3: TGTGCCAGCAGCTCCGGACAGGGTACATCTGGGGCCAACGTCCTGACTTTC.

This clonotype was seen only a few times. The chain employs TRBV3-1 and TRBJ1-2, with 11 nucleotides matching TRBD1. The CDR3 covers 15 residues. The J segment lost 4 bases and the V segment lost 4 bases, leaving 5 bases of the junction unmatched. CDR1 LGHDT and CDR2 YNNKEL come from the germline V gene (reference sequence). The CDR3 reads CASSLRTGGGYGYTF. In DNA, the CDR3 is TGTGCCAGCAGCCTTAGGACAGGGGGCGGCTATGGCTACACCTTC.

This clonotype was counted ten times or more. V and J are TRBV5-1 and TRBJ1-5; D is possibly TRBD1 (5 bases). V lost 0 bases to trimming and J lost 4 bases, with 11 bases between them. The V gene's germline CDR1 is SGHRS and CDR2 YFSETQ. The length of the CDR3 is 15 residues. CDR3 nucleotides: TGCGCCAGCAGCTTGGTCACAGGTGGGAATCAGCCCCAGCATTTT. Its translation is CASSLVTGGNQPQHF.

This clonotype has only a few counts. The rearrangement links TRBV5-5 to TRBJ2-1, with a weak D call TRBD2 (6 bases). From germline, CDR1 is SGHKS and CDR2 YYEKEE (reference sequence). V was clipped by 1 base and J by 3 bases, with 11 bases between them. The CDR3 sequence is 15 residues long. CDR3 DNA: TGTGCCAGCAGCTTGTTACGGGGGATCTACAATGAGCAGTTCTTC. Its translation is CASSLLRGIYNEQFF. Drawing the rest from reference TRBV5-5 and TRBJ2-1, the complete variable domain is DAGVTQSPTHLIKTRGQQVTLRCSPISGHKSVSWYQQVLGQGPQFIFQYYEKEERGRGNFPDRFSARQFPNYSSELNVNALLLGDSALYLCASSLLRGIYNEQFFGPGTRLTVL.

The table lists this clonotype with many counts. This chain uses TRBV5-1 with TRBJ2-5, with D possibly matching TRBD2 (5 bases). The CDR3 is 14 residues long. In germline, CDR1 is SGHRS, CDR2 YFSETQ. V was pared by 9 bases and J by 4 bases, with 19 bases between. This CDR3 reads CATSPTGYGETQYF. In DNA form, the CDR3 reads TGCGCCACCAGTCCCACGGGATACGGAGAGACCCAGTACTTC.

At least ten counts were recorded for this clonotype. The CDR3 DNA reads TGTGCCATCAGTGCAGCAGTTAATGAAAAACTGTTTTTT. Translation gives CAISAAVNEKLFF. V and J are TRBV10-3 and TRBJ1-4; no reliable D call. This CDR3 contains 13 residues. Germline V gives CDR1 ENHRY, CDR2 SYGVKD. The V end lost 4 bases, the J end lost 4 bases, and 7 bases lay between the germline ends.

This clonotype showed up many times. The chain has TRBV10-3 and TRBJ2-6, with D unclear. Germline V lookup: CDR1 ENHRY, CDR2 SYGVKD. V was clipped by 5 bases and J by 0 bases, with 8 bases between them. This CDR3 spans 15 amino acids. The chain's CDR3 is CAISPPGSGANVLTF. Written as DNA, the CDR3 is TGTGCCATCAGTCCCCCTGGCTCTGGGGCCAACGTCCTGACTTTC.

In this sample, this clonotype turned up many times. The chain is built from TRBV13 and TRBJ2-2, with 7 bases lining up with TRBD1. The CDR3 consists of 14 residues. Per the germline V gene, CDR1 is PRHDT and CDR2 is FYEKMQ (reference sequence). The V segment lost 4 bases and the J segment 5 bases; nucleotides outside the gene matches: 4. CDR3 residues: CASSSPTGTGELFF. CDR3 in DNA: TGTGCCAGCAGCTCCCCGACAGGGACCGGGGAGCTGTTTTTT.

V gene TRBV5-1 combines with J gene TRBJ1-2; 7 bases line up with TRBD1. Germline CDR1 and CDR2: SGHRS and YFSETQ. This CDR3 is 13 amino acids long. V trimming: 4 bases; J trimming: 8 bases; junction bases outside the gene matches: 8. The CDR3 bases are TGCGCCAGCAGCACAAGACAGGGCAACGGCTACACCTTC. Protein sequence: CASSTRQGNGYTF.

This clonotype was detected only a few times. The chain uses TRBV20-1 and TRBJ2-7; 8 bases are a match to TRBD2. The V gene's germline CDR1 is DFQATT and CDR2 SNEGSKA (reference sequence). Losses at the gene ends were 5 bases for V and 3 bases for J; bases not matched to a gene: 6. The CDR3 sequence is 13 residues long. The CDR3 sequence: CSASLAGGYEQYF. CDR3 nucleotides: TGCAGTGCTTCGTTGGCGGGAGGCTACGAGCAGTACTTC.

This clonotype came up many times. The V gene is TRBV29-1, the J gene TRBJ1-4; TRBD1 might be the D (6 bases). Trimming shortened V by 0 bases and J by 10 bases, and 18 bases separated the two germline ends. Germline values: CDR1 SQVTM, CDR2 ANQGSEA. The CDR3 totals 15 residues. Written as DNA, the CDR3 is TGCAGCGTTGAAGATTTACGGGCAGGGGAAGGAAAACTGTTTTTT. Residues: CSVEDLRAGEGKLFF.

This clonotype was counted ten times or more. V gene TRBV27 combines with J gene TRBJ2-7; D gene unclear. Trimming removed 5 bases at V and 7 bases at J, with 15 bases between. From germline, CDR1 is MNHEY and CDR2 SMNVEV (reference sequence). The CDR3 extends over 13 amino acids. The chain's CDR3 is CASSQIGPGEQYF. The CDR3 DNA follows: TGTGCCAGCAGTCAAATCGGACCGGGTGAGCAGTACTTC.

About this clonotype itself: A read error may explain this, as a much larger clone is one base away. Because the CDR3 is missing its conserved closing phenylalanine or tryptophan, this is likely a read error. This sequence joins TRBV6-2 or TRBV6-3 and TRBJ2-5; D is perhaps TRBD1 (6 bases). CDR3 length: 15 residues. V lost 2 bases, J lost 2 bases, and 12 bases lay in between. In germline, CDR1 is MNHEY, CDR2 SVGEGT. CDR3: CASSYGGDSQETQYS. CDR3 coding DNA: TGTGCCAGCAGTTACGGGGGCGACAGTCAAGAGACCCAGTACTCC.

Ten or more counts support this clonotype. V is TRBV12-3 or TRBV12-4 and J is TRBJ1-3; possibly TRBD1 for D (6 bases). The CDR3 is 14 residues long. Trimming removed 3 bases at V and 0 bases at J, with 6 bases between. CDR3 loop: CASSFRGSGNTIYF. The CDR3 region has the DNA TGTGCCAGCAGTTTCAGGGGCTCTGGAAACACCATATATTTT.